The following is a T cell receptor beta chain sequence with its context. This clonotype has more than one count but fewer than ten. Its antigen has not been determined. The input lacks base qualities; no much larger clone sits a single base away. Library creation used RT-PCR. Sequencing was performed on an Illumina HiSeq 2500. TCRdb trimmed public reads at Q25 via fastp, called clones via MiXCR and kept in-frame beta chains. Each CDR3 protein appears once, grouped with its most common genes and DNA. For this sample the table gives hundreds of thousands of distinct CDR3 sequences, of which approximately 15% were detected only once. Less than 7% of the sample is held by the ten biggest clonotypes. The entry originates in a study of response to subunit inactivated influenza vaccine (dated by TCRdb to 2016 to 2019). Some background on the complete study: Deep quantitative profiling of the T cell receptor repertoire was used in the study to follow responses to a trivalent subunit inactivated influenza vaccine.

Overall study outcomes, separate from this receptor: The authors proposed that each seasonal influenza vaccination may bring in only a limited number of new T cells.

The germline ends are 8 bases apart after V is trimmed by 2 bases and J by 4 bases. Taken from cysteine to phenylalanine, the CDR3 has 12 residues. The entry retains the CDR3 DNA only, 36 bases that are in frame from base 1. CDR1 and CDR2, per the germline V gene, are SQVTM and ANQGSEA. The chain is made from TRBV29-1 and TRBJ1-1; the D gene is perhaps TRBD1, from 5 matching bases. The sample consisted of PBMCs from blood, taken around 15 days before vaccination. This clonotype was obtained from a man aged 45-65 years who received an inactivated influenza vaccine. Donor details come from another sample of the same person, matched by shared clones. The CDR3 sequence is CSVERGRTEAFF. The sequenced DNA: TGCAGCGTTGAAAGGGGTCGCACTGAAGCTTTCTTT.